Listed below are T cell receptor beta chains from one sample, sequenced in a study of siplizumab effects on memory and regulatory T cells. TCRdb's copy holds only in-frame clones and misses some; the assay was immunoSEQ multiplex PCR. The data show some 110,000 clones, roughly 94% seen once. The sample taken for sequencing was non-Treg CD4+ T cells sorted from blood. The receptors were sampled from a human donor in good health. Each CDR3 is given with its conserved first and last residue. A D gene is named only where the DNA matches it firmly. Clone size is not always given. Where it is, it says once, few, many or a class for expanded clones.

-,TRBV11-1,-,TRBJ2-7,CASSRTDGDYEQYF,TGTGCCAGCAGCCGAACGGACGGGGACTACGAGCAGTACTTC
-,TRBV12-5,-,TRBJ2-2,CASVAGGTPSTGELFF,TGTGCTAGTGTTGCGGGCGGGACACCGAGCACCGGGGAGCTGTTTTTT
-,TRBV7-2,-,TRBJ1-1,CASSPKGGALWEAFF,TGTGCCAGCAGCCCAAAGGGGGGAGCGTTATGGGAAGCTTTCTTT
-,TRBV7-2,-,TRBJ1-1,CASFLPRRWTEAFF,TGTGCCAGCTTCCTCCCGAGGCGATGGACTGAAGCTTTCTTT
-,TRBV2,-,TRBJ1-2,CASFRVNYGYTF,TGTGCCAGTTTCCGAGTTAACTATGGCTACACCTTC
-,TRBV5-1,-,TRBJ2-3,CASSLRQDTDTQYF,TGCGCCAGCAGCTTGAGGCAGGACACAGATACGCAGTATTTT
TRBD2,TRBV5-4,once,TRBJ2-7,CASSDDGLAVDEQYF,TGTGCCAGCAGCGATGACGGCCTAGCGGTCGACGAGCAGTACTTC
-,TRBV5-4,-,TRBJ1-1,CASSLDWGNTEAFF,TGTGCCAGCAGCTTGGATTGGGGGAACACTGAAGCTTTCTTT
TRBD1,TRBV2,-,TRBJ2-1,CASTPWGTGYNEQFF,TGTGCCAGCACCCCCTGGGGGACAGGCTACAATGAGCAGTTCTTC
TRBD2,TRBV9,-,TRBJ2-1,CASSAGTSGYNEQFF,TGTGCCAGCAGCGCAGGGACTAGCGGCTACAATGAGCAGTTCTTC
-,TRBV11-1,-,TRBJ1-6,CASSGYSSPLHF,TGTGCCAGCAGCGGGTATTCGTCACCCCTCCACTTT
TRBD2,TRBV19,-,TRBJ2-5,CASSMSRAGSFQETQYF,TGTGCCAGTAGTATGTCAAGAGCGGGGAGTTTCCAAGAGACCCAGTACTTC
-,TRBV6-5,-,TRBJ2-1,CASTQGNEQFF,TGTGCCAGCACGCAAGGAAATGAGCAGTTCTTC
TRBD1,TRBV7-8,-,TRBJ2-7,CASSLEQGTPYEQYF,TGTGCCAGCAGCTTAGAACAGGGGACCCCCTACGAGCAGTACTTC
-,TRBV7-9,-,TRBJ2-7,CASSRGLREQYF,TGTGCCAGCAGCCGGGGCCTCCGGGAGCAGTACTTC
TRBD1,TRBV12-5,-,TRBJ2-1,CASGLWTGEGEQFF,TGTGCTAGTGGTTTGTGGACAGGGGAAGGTGAGCAGTTCTTC
TRBD1,TRBV10-2,once,TRBJ1-1,CASSDTGGTEAFF,TGCGCCAGCAGTGATACAGGGGGCACTGAAGCTTTCTTT
-,TRBV7-9,-,TRBJ2-5,CASSLALVGETQYF,TGTGCCAGCAGCTTAGCTCTAGTCGGGGAGACCCAGTACTTC
-,TRBV18,-,TRBJ2-3,CASSPTSDTQYF,TGTGCCAGCTCACCCACTTCGGATACGCAGTATTTT
-,TRBV7-9,-,TRBJ1-1,CASRYTGTPKAFF,TGTGCCAGCAGATACACAGGGACTCCAAAAGCTTTCTTT
TRBD1,TRBV5-1,-,TRBJ2-2,CASSSGDRTTGELFF,TGCGCCAGCAGCTCCGGGGACAGAACGACCGGGGAGCTGTTTTTT
-,TRBV2,few,TRBJ1-6,CASRQRSSSYNSPLHF,TGTGCCAGCAGACAGAGATCGAGCTCCTATAATTCACCCCTCCACTTT
TRBD1,TRBV5-4,-,TRBJ2-4,CASSPSSQGLAKNIQYF,TGTGCCAGCAGCCCGAGCTCACAGGGGTTAGCCAAAAACATTCAGTACTTC
-,TRBV5-8,-,TRBJ2-7,CASSLQGSYEQYF,TGTGCCAGCAGCTTGCAGGGTTCCTACGAGCAGTACTTC
TRBD1,TRBV5-1,-,TRBJ2-3,CASSGGTDRVLADTQYF,TGCGCCAGCAGCGGGGGGACGGACAGGGTGCTTGCAGATACGCAGTATTTT
-,TRBV6-6,-,TRBJ1-2,CASRGRWTNYGYTF,TGTGCCAGCAGGGGGCGATGGACTAACTATGGCTACACCTTC
TRBD1,TRBV6-5,-,TRBJ1-2,CACYRGLYGYTF,TGTGCCTGCTACAGGGGCCTCTATGGCTACACCTTC
-,TRBV7-2,-,TRBJ1-4,CASSQQGFGGEKLFF,TGTGCCAGCAGCCAACAGGGTTTCGGCGGTGAAAAACTGTTTTTT
-,TRBV5-1,-,TRBJ2-1,CASRGQTSSYNEQFF,TGCGCCAGCAGGGGACAAACTAGCTCCTACAATGAGCAGTTCTTC
-,TRBV11-3,-,TRBJ1-1,CASSLTQGGGEAFF,TGTGCCAGCAGCTTAACACAGGGAGGGGGTGAAGCTTTCTTT
TRBD2,TRBV5-1,-,TRBJ2-2,CASSLEASGSWGTGELFF,TGCGCCAGCAGCTTGGAGGCTAGCGGGAGTTGGGGCACCGGGGAGCTGTTTTTT
-,TRBV19,-,TRBJ1-1,CASSIRGFSGGFTEAFF,TGTGCCAGTAGTATAAGAGGGTTCAGCGGTGGGTTCACTGAAGCTTTCTTT
-,TRBV6-5,-,TRBJ2-5,CASSDDPQETQYF,TGTGCCAGCAGTGATGACCCTCAAGAGACCCAGTACTTC
TRBD1,TRBV25-1,-,TRBJ1-1,CASSDAGTGDVEAFF,TGTGCCAGCAGTGACGCCGGGACAGGGGATGTTGAAGCTTTCTTT
TRBD1,TRBV27,-,TRBJ1-2,CASSSPGTGGRYGYTF,TGTGCCAGCAGTAGTCCCGGGACAGGGGGCCGGTATGGCTACACCTTC
TRBD2,TRBV6-1,-,TRBJ2-1,CASSVSGGAGDEQFF,TGTGCCAGCAGTGTTAGCGGGGGGGCCGGGGATGAGCAGTTCTTC
-,TRBV30,once,TRBJ1-2,CAWSVDENYGYTF,TGTGCCTGGAGTGTAGACGAAAACTATGGCTACACCTTC
-,TRBV7-8,-,TRBJ2-5,CASSLGRETQYF,TGTGCCAGCAGCTTAGGGCGAGAGACCCAGTACTTC
-,TRBV9,-,TRBJ2-5,CASSPQRLTGETQYF,TGTGCCAGCAGCCCCCAAAGACTCACGGGGGAGACCCAGTACTTC
TRBD1,TRBV4-2,-,TRBJ1-3,CASSQEQGPRNTIYF,TGTGCCAGCAGCCAAGAACAGGGGCCGCGAAACACCATATATTTT
TRBD2,TRBV19,once,TRBJ2-1,CASSIHSSSGLNEQFF,TGTGCCAGTAGTATCCACTCCTCTAGCGGCCTAAATGAGCAGTTCTTC
-,TRBV7-6,-,TRBJ1-2,CASSLVRGGSGANYGYTF,TGTGCCAGCAGCTTAGTACGTGGGGGAAGCGGCGCTAACTATGGCTACACCTTC
TRBD1,TRBV5-4,-,TRBJ2-5,CASSLTAGGQETQYF,TGTGCCAGCAGCTTGACGGCAGGGGGACAAGAGACCCAGTACTTC
-,TRBV19,-,TRBJ2-7,CASSISQVSSYEQYF,TGTGCCAGTAGTATAAGTCAGGTCAGCTCCTACGAGCAGTACTTC
TRBD1,TRBV5-6,-,TRBJ1-2,CASSLQDRDGYGYTF,TGTGCCAGCTCCCTTCAGGACAGGGACGGTTATGGCTACACCTTC
TRBD2,TRBV18,-,TRBJ2-1,CASSPDGGANNEQFF,TGTGCCAGCTCACCGGACGGGGGGGCCAACAATGAGCAGTTCTTC
-,TRBV5-1,-,TRBJ2-3,CASSLSNPDTQYF,TGCGCCAGCAGCTTAAGCAATCCAGATACGCAGTATTTT
TRBD2,TRBV2,-,TRBJ2-1,CASSPAGGSYNEQFF,TGTGCCAGCAGTCCGGCGGGGGGTTCCTACAATGAGCAGTTCTTC
TRBD1,TRBV9,once,TRBJ2-3,CASSVGTGVFTDTQYF,TGTGCCAGCAGCGTGGGGACAGGGGTGTTCACAGATACGCAGTATTTT
-,TRBV11-2,few,TRBJ1-2,CASSLDRTYGYTF,TGTGCCAGCAGCCTAGACAGGACCTATGGCTACACCTTC
TRBD1,TRBV5-8,-,TRBJ2-2,CASSHRTGGTGELFF,TGTGCCAGCAGCCACAGGACAGGGGGGACCGGGGAGCTGTTTTTT
-,TRBV11-3,-,TRBJ2-3,CASSLDTDTQYF,TGTGCCAGCAGCTTAGATACAGATACGCAGTATTTT
TRBD2,TRBV7-9,-,TRBJ2-3,CASSFPGTSKTDTQYF,TGTGCCAGCAGTTTTCCCGGGACTAGCAAGACAGATACGCAGTATTTT
TRBD2,TRBV19,-,TRBJ2-1,CASSIIHSGRDNEQFF,TGTGCCAGTAGTATAATCCATAGCGGGAGGGACAATGAGCAGTTCTTC
TRBD1,TRBV19,-,TRBJ2-5,CASSRATGEGETQYF,TGTGCCAGTAGTCGCGCGACAGGGGAAGGAGAGACCCAGTACTTC
-,TRBV27,-,TRBJ2-7,CASSSWDPYEQYF,TGTGCCAGCAGTTCGTGGGACCCTTACGAGCAGTACTTC
-,TRBV18,-,TRBJ1-1,CASSPMGRTEAFF,TGTGCCAGCTCACCAATGGGTAGGACTGAAGCTTTCTTT